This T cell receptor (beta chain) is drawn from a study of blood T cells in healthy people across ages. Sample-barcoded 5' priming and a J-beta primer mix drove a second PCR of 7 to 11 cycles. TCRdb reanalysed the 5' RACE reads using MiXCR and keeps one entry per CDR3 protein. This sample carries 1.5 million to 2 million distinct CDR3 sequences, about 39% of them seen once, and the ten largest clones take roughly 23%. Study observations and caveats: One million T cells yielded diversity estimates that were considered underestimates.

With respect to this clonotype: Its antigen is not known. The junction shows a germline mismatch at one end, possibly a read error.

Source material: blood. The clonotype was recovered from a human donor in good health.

CDR3 sequence reads: CASSDRTGGVGGYTF. CDR3 bases: TGTGCCTCCAGTGACAGGACAGGGGGCGTCGGTGGCTACACCTTC. The rearrangement uses TRBV24-1 and TRBJ1-2; 11 bases fit TRBD1. This CDR3 has 15 residues. Germline V lookup: CDR1 KGHDR, CDR2 SFDVKD.